The source of this TCR beta chain is a study of T cell responses to AZD1222 COVID-19 vaccine. Study findings and constraints: Breadth and depth of Spike-specific TCRs rose after two AZD1222 doses.

Sequencing used immunoSEQ multiplex PCR; TCRdb keeps in-frame clones, though not all of them. The table lists about 68,000 clones, 80% to 90% of them singletons, with 2.5% in the top ten. This clone was counted between two and nine times. Its target is unknown. The germline gives CDR1 MDHEN, CDR2 SYDVKM. CDR3 length: 15 amino acids. V was trimmed by 3 bases and J by 5 bases, leaving 14 bases between them. The source material was peripheral blood, sampled on day 0 of AZD1222 vaccination. The gene calls are TRBV28 and TRBJ2-1, with D tentatively TRBD2 (5 bases). This TCR came from an adult in good health. The DNA of the CDR3 is TGTGCCAGCAGTTTGATCGGACTTACGAACAATGAGCAGTTCTTC. Translated: CASSLIGLTNNEQFF.